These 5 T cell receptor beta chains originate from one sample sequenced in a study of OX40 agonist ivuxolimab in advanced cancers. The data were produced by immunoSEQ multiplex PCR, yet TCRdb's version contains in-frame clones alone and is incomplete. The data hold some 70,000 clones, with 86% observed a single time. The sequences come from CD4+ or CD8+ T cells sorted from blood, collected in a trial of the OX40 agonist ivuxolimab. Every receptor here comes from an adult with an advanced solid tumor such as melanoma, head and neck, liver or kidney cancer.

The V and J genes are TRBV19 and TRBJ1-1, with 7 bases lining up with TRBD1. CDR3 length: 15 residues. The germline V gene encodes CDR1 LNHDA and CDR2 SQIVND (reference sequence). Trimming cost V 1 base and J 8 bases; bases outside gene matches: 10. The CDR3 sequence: CASSIGQGGITEAFF. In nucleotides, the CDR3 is TGTGCCAGTAGTATAGGACAGGGCGGAATTACGGAAGCTTTCTTT.

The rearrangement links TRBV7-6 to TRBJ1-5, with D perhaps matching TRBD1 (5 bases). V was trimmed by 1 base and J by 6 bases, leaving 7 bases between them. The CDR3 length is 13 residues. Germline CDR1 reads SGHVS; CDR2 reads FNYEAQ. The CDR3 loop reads CASSLDGGQPQHF. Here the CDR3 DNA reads TGTGCCAGCAGCTTAGACGGGGGTCAGCCCCAGCATTTT.

CDR3 sequence: CATQNPPDSGNTIYF. The DNA for the CDR3 is TGTGCCACCCAAAACCCTCCTGACTCTGGAAACACCATATATTTT. The chain links TRBV19 to TRBJ1-3; D not certain. The CDR3 contains 15 residues. V was cut by 10 bases and J by 0 bases, with 16 bases left in between. Germline V gives CDR1 LNHDA, CDR2 SQIVND (reference sequence).

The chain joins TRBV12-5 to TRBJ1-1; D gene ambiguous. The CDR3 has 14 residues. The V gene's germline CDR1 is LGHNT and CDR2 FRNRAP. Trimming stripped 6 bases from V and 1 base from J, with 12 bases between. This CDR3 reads CASGLEAANTEAFF. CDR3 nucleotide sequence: TGTGCTAGTGGCCTTGAGGCAGCGAACACTGAAGCTTTCTTT. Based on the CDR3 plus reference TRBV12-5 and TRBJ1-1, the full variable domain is DARVTQTPRHKVTEMGQEVTMRCQPILGHNTVFWYRQTMMQGLELLAYFRNRAPLDDSGMPKDRFSAEMPDATLATLKIQPSEPRDSAVYFCASGLEAANTEAFFGQGTRLTVV.

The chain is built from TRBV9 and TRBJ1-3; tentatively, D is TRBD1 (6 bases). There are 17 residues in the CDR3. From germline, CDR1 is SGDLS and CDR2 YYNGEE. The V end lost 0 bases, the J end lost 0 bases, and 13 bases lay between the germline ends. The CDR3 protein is CASSVEAQGVSGNTIYF. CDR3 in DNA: TGTGCCAGCAGCGTAGAAGCACAGGGCGTCTCTGGAAACACCATATATTTT.